One sample yielded the 9 T cell receptor beta chains listed below, sequenced in a study of blood T cell repertoires in COVID-19. Clones were read by immunoSEQ multiplex PCR, and TCRdb kept only the in-frame ones, dropping some. The sample consists of fewer than 120,000 clones, 85% to 90% of them appearing once. The sample consisted of peripheral blood. Every receptor here comes from a woman aged 50 to 60 with acute or convalescent COVID-19.

This chain links TRBV7-2 with TRBJ2-2; 7 positions match TRBD1. After removal of 0 bases from V and 6 bases from J, the junction contained 4 bases not matched to a gene. Germline CDR1 reads SGHTA; CDR2 reads FQGNSA. The length of the CDR3 is 15 residues. The CDR3 DNA reads TGTGCCAGCAGCTTAGCGGGGACAGCGGCCGGGGAGCTGTTTTTT. This sequence encodes CASSLAGTAAGELFF.

The CDR3 region is CASSLQQGGTEAFF. The CDR3, as DNA: TGCGCCAGCAGCTTGCAACAGGGGGGCACTGAAGCTTTCTTT. The V and J genes are TRBV5-1 and TRBJ1-1; 8 nucleotides align to TRBD1. The CDR3 has 14 residues. Germline lookup yields CDR1 SGHRS and CDR2 YFSETQ. V lost 1 base to trimming and J lost 4 bases; unmatched junction nucleotides: 3.

The chain has TRBV5-1 and TRBJ2-1; TRBD2 matches 11 bases. Trimming removed 4 bases from V and 7 bases from J; junction bases left unmatched: 13. The germline V gene has CDR1 SGHRS and CDR2 YFSETQ. The CDR3 has 17 residues. CDR3 nucleotide sequence: TGCGCCAGCAGCGAAAATTCGGGACTAGCGGCGCGGAATGAGCAGTTCTTC. Translated, it gives CASSENSGLAARNEQFF.

V is TRBV29-1 and J is TRBJ2-1; TRBD2 aligns across 15 bases. The germline gives CDR1 SQVTM, CDR2 ANQGSEA. V dropped 6 bases and J dropped 6; count of bases not matched to a gene: 6. This CDR3 contains 15 residues. The CDR3 coding sequence is TGCAGCGTCGACGGGACTAGCGGGGGGTCCAATGAGCAGTTCTTC. Translating gives CSVDGTSGGSNEQFF.

A single count supports this clone. The rearrangement links TRBV6-5 to TRBJ1-2; 7 nucleotides line up with TRBD1. Germline trimming cut 0 bases from V and 10 bases from J; bases unmatched to any gene: 8. CDR1 and CDR2 from the germline V gene are MNHEY and SVGAGI. The CDR3 runs 14 residues. The CDR3 reads CASSYSNRGRIYTF. CDR3 nucleotides: TGTGCCAGCAGTTACTCGAACAGGGGCCGAATCTACACCTTC.

This clone was observed a single time. The chain recombines TRBV5-1 with TRBJ2-7; D may be TRBD1 (6 bases). The length of the CDR3 is 16 residues. Germline loops: CDR1 SGHRS, CDR2 YFSETQ. The ends were cut back, 2 bases at V and 4 bases at J, with 19 bases in the middle. CDR3 sequence: CASSFPRDTFQYEQYF. DNA for the CDR3: TGCGCCAGCAGCTTCCCCCGGGACACTTTCCAGTACGAGCAGTACTTC.

This sequence joins TRBV3-1 (or the pseudogene TRBV3-2) and TRBJ2-1; 10 bases agree with TRBD2. The V and J ends lost 5 bases and 5 bases, in that order; junction bases with no gene match: 3. CDR1 and CDR2 from the germline V gene are LGHDT and YNNKEL (reference sequence). There are 14 residues in the CDR3. Here the CDR3 DNA reads TGTGCCAGCAGCTGGACTAGCGGTGACAATGAGCAGTTCTTC. Amino acid sequence: CASSWTSGDNEQFF.

The chain couples TRBV4-1 to TRBJ2-5; unclear D gene. The CDR3 is made up of 13 amino acids. The V end lost 1 base, the J end lost 5 bases, and 8 bases lay between the germline ends. The germline CDR1 and CDR2 sequences are MGHRA and YSYEKL. CDR3 residues: CASSQGYGETQYF. CDR3 coding DNA: TGCGCCAGCAGCCAAGGGTACGGGGAGACCCAGTACTTC.

This clone was detected once. The rearrangement uses TRBV11-3 and TRBJ2-3; 9 bases match TRBD2. The CDR3 is 16 residues long. The germline gives CDR1 SGHNT, CDR2 YENEEA. V dropped 5 bases and J dropped 3; count of bases not matched to a gene: 9. The CDR3 region is CASSKRSGRGTDTQYF. CDR3 DNA sequence: TGTGCCAGCAGCAAACGTAGCGGGAGAGGGACAGATACGCAGTATTTT.